The 4 T cell receptor beta chains reported below all come from one sample, sequenced in a study of T-cell reconstitution after alpha-beta-depleted transplantation in children. For TCRbeta, the library was prepared with unique molecular identifiers. TCRdb reanalysed the PCR reads using MiXCR and keeps one entry per CDR3 protein. In the table there are over 200,000 distinct CDR3 sequences, 8.5% to 10% of which are singletons. Specimen: PBMCs from the stem cell graft donor, collected from the stem cell graft. The receptor source for this set is a human donor who donated a stem cell graft to a child with acute lymphoblastic leukemia.

This clonotype was counted ten times or more. The J gene is TRBJ1-1, the V gene TRBV12-3 or TRBV12-4; TRBD1 might be the D (5 bases). This CDR3 is 12 amino acids long. Trimming left V 8 bases short and J 5 bases short, with 12 bases between. As DNA, the CDR3 is TGTGCCAGCGGATTGGGGGGAACTGAAGCTTTCTTT. Its protein is CASGLGGTEAFF.

This clonotype came up once. This chain joins TRBV7-2 and TRBJ1-3; D remains ambiguous. V lost 1 base, J lost 0 bases, and 13 bases lay in between. CDR1 SGHTA and CDR2 FQGNSA come from the germline V gene. This CDR3 has 17 amino acids. CDR3 DNA: TGTGCCAGCAGCTTAGTGGGTAGTGCCAGCTCTGGAAACACCATATATTTT. It translates to CASSLVGSASSGNTIYF. The variable domain in full, completed from reference TRBV7-2 and TRBJ1-3, reads GAGVSQSPSNKVTEKGKDVELRCDPISGHTALYWYRQSLGQGLEFLIYFQGNSAPDKSGLPSDRFSAERTGGSVSTLTIQRTQQEDSAVYLCASSLVGSASSGNTIYFGEGSWLTVV.

This clonotype showed up many times. This sequence joins TRBV7-9 and TRBJ1-1; D is undetermined. Germline values: CDR1 SEHNR, CDR2 FQNEAQ (reference sequence). Trimming cost V 7 bases and J 10 bases, with 13 bases left between them. The CDR3 covers 11 residues. The CDR3 sequence is CASTGGRGAFF. The CDR3 nucleotides read TGTGCCAGCACGGGCGGTCGGGGAGCTTTCTTT.

Details on this clonotype: The missing conserved phenylalanine or tryptophan at the end of this CDR3 makes a read error likely. Because the CDR3's place on the DNA is in doubt, the DNA is left out and the CDR3 is given as listed by TCRdb. The V gene is TRBV6-1, the J gene TRBJ1-2. The V gene's germline CDR1 is MNHNS and CDR2 SASEGT. Counting both end residues, the CDR3 totals 14 amino acids. CDR3 residues: CASREGTARINRYT.